Reported below is one T cell receptor beta chain. Its binding antigen is unknown. It has no much larger one-base neighbor in the sample; base qualities were not kept. The data originate from a study of memory CD4+ T cells and cytomegalovirus serostatus (dated by TCRdb to between 2017 and 2020). For the wider study: A total of about 33 healthy Belgian adults, of whom 9 were CMV seropositive and about 24 were CMV seronegative, were included in the cohort. CD4+ memory TCRbeta repertoires of a Belgian cohort with known cytomegalovirus serostatus were sequenced in order to replicate a published TCR-based CMV serostatus classifier.

V is reduced by 0 bases and J by 7 bases, leaving a spacing of 19 bases between them. CDR1 and CDR2 were assigned from the germline V gene as SGHVS and FQNEAQ. Including the terminal cysteine and phenylalanine, the CDR3 comprises 18 residues. Just the 54-base CDR3 DNA is kept, in frame starting at base 1. Single viable CD3+CD4+CD8-CD45RO+ cells were sorted as memory CD4+ T cells on a FACSAria II. CMV serostatus was assessed using a Roche Elecsys assay, by which serum IgG against CMV pp150, pp28, p38 and p52 was detected. After thawing, total CD4+ T cells were enriched by positive selection with CD4 magnetic microbeads. The samples came from a different study that was designed specifically to examine the CD4+ T cell memory repertoire. Peripheral blood mononuclear cells were isolated and cryopreserved according to standard operating procedures, and serum was kept at -80 degrees C. CD3-PerCP (BW264/56), CD4-APC (RPA-T4), CD45RO-PE (UCHT1) and CD8-Pacific Orange (3B5) antibodies were used for staining, and non-viable cells were excluded with Sytox blue.

Study-wide findings and limitations: Unlike the original study, which covered naive and memory CD4+ and CD8+ populations, the Belgian study sequenced only CD4+CD45RO+ memory cells. The results were read as suggesting that the CMV-associated TCR signature is, for the most part, present in the CD4+ memory repertoire. Of around 160 previously reported CMV-associated TCRbeta sequences, about 68 appeared in the CD4+ memory repertoires, each in one to five individuals. CMV serostatus prediction reached a median bootstrapped AUC of about 0.96 with the original framework and roughly 0.9 with a US-trained random forest. On the Belgian cohort, the classifier based on the original framework reached a median bootstrapped AUC of 0.95, with a 95% CI of 0.76-1.00.

The Quick-DNA Microprep Kit was used to extract genomic DNA from the sorted cells. Amplification of TCRbeta DNA was done with the immunoSEQ hsTCRbeta kit, following the protocol from the manufacturer. TCRbeta libraries were sequenced on an Illumina MiSeq instrument. Regarding the original processing steps: Following removal of out-of-frame sequences, 2 million to 2.5 million distinct TCRbeta sequences were retained, with an average of roughly 67,000 per individual. Each individual was scored according to the count of 164 previously reported CMV-associated TCRbeta sequences and the total productive distinct TCRbeta count. A beta-binomial model was reimplemented in Python, and scikit-learn random forests with default parameters were trained on US cohort data. Classifier performance on the Belgian cohort was summarized as median AUC with percentile confidence intervals calculated over 10,000 bootstrap iterations. As stored in TCRdb, this immuneACCESS dataset retains in-frame rearrangements with V and J assigned. A fraction of the clones does not appear; measured against another copy, unresolved V genes explain less than half of the discrepancy, and the remainder lacks a known reason. V and J calls plus clone size are reproduced from that table; the DNA served to infer D and trimming. Here the sample has roughly 84,000 clones; roughly 80% occur a single time. Roughly 0.79% of the sample is in the top ten clones.

Recombination connected TRBV7-8 to TRBJ1-6, with the identity of the D gene unclear. The sequence was collected from an adult in good health and CMV-seronegative. Material for sequencing was memory CD4+ T cells from blood. The CDR3 protein is CASSLAMNLVRGNSPLHF. The nucleotide sequence reads TGTGCCAGCAGCTTAGCAATGAACCTAGTCCGGGGAAATTCACCCCTCCACTTT.